This T cell receptor beta chain was profiled in a study of OX40 agonist ivuxolimab in advanced cancers. The overall study: In three patients, partial responses were observed, one with hepatocellular carcinoma and two with cutaneous melanoma. Regarding the study as a whole: The mean number of expanded clones was higher in CD8+ T cells than in CD4+. Not determined was the antigen specificity of the expanded peripheral T cells.

Repertoires were generated with immunoSEQ multiplex PCR, while TCRdb's copy carries only in-frame clones and drops some. The sample gives 40,000 to 65,000 clones, roughly 90% of which show up once; approximately 1.6% is in the top ten. Note on this clone: Its antigen is unidentified.

Germline V gives CDR1 MNHEY, CDR2 SVGAGI. Trimming cost V 8 bases and J 4 bases, with 17 bases left between them. CDR3 length: 14 residues. The rearrangement uses TRBV6-5 and TRBJ1-2; no definite D call. The clonotype comes from an adult with an advanced solid tumor such as melanoma, head and neck, liver or kidney cancer. The specimen was CD4+ or CD8+ T cells sorted from blood, collected in a trial of the OX40 agonist ivuxolimab. The CDR3 reads CASGRKYTLYGYTF. CDR3 sequence (DNA): TGTGCCAGCGGCCGGAAGTACACGCTCTATGGCTACACCTTC.